This T cell receptor (beta chain) was sequenced in a study of blood T cells in healthy people across ages. Then a second PCR, running about 6 to 12 cycles, was carried out with a sample-barcoded 5' primer and a J-beta primer mix. TCRdb re-called the 5' RACE reads through MiXCR, storing one row per CDR3 protein. The sample has around 1.5 million distinct CDR3 sequences, roughly 40% seen once. The sample was blood. This receptor was obtained from a woman aged 18 to 35 in good health.

The CDR3 region has the DNA TGTGCCAGCAGCTCCAGGTTAGGACACCAAGCTGAGCAGTTCTTC. Encoded protein: CASSSRLGHQAEQFF. This chain connects TRBV5-5 to TRBJ2-1; D is perhaps TRBD1 (5 bases). Germline V gene lookup returns CDR1 SGHKS and CDR2 YYEKEE (reference sequence). This CDR3 is built from 15 residues. V was cut by 3 bases and J by 9 bases, with 19 bases left in between.